The rows below give T cell receptor beta chains drawn from one sample of a study of OX40 agonist ivuxolimab in advanced cancers. TCRdb keeps only in-frame clones here, not all; method: immunoSEQ multiplex PCR. The profile covers over 20,000 clones, with about 77% appearing a single time and about a tenth taken by the ten largest. Source: CD4+ or CD8+ T cells sorted from blood, taken in a trial of the OX40 agonist ivuxolimab. The origin of the receptors is an adult with an advanced solid tumor such as melanoma, head and neck, liver or kidney cancer. Both conserved end residues are part of each CDR3. The order of the fields is J gene, CDR3 length, V gene, CDR3 protein.

J: TRBJ2-7; length: 15; V: TRBV7-9; CDR3: CASSLLTGGRYEQYF
J: TRBJ2-3; length: 15; V: TRBV6-4; CDR3: CASSPNGGSTDTQYF
J: TRBJ2-3; length: 14; V: TRBV5-1; CDR3: CASSPGRTTDTQYF
J: TRBJ1-2; length: 14; V: TRBV6-6; CDR3: CASTLGPFNYGYTF
J: TRBJ2-7; length: 12; V: TRBV7-2; CDR3: CASSLFPYEQYF
J: TRBJ2-2; length: 14; V: TRBV19; CDR3: CASSMAVRTGELFF
J: TRBJ2-5; length: 16; V: TRBV5-6; CDR3: CASSLGLAGVQETQYF
J: TRBJ2-7; length: 14; V: TRBV5-1; CDR3: CASSATGVVYEQYF
J: TRBJ2-2; length: 16; V: TRBV11-1; CDR3: CASSLATSANTGELFF
J: TRBJ1-1; length: 14; V: TRBV6-5; CDR3: CASSYSTGQTEAFF
J: TRBJ2-2; length: 19; V: TRBV7-6; CDR3: CASSLRASGGIANTGELFF
J: TRBJ1-3; length: 14; V: TRBV19; CDR3: CASTLGESGNTIYF
J: TRBJ2-5; length: 15; V: TRBV7-7; CDR3: CASTIIQGMVETQYF
J: TRBJ2-2; length: 15; V: TRBV7-3; CDR3: CASSDQRSQSGELFF
J: TRBJ1-2; length: 14; V: TRBV9; CDR3: CASSPTTGPGGYTF
J: TRBJ2-5; length: 15; V: TRBV7-3; CDR3: CASSLNFDRKETQYF
J: TRBJ2-3; length: 16; V: TRBV7-2; CDR3: CASSMMTSGGADTQYF
J: TRBJ2-7; length: 14; V: TRBV9; CDR3: CASSPRQETYEQYF
J: TRBJ2-5; length: 11; V: TRBV11-3; CDR3: CAGWSRETQYF
J: TRBJ1-1; length: 15; V: TRBV6-5; CDR3: CASNRKGQGDTEAFF
J: TRBJ2-7; length: 14; V: TRBV11-2; CDR3: CASSMGQGDYEQYF
J: TRBJ2-3; length: 17; V: TRBV4-3; CDR3: CASSQGTSGGVGDTQYF
J: TRBJ2-3; length: 14; V: TRBV19; CDR3: CASSIDHLTDTQYF
J: TRBJ2-1; length: 14; V: TRBV9; CDR3: CASSSNRSYNEQFF
J: TRBJ1-1; length: 14; V: TRBV5-1; CDR3: CASSLVEGRTEAFF
J: TRBJ2-3; length: 16; V: TRBV5-4; CDR3: CASSLGSGGPTDTQYF
J: TRBJ1-2; length: 16; V: TRBV5-4; CDR3: CASSSKGQTFLYGYTF
J: TRBJ2-5; length: 13; V: TRBV7-8; CDR3: CASSLLTVWSQYF
J: TRBJ1-5; length: 13; V: TRBV12-5; CDR3: CASGPTGDQPQHF
J: TRBJ1-2; length: 16; V: TRBV19; CDR3: CASSIALSNSPYGYTF
J: TRBJ2-3; length: 14; V: TRBV5-4; CDR3: CASSFIGAWDTQYF
J: TRBJ1-5; length: 16; V: TRBV7-4; CDR3: CASSLGAQGSNQPQHF
J: TRBJ1-2; length: 11; V: TRBV18; CDR3: CASGTSYGYTF
J: TRBJ2-7; length: 15; V: TRBV6-6; CDR3: CASSSRDRDPYEQYF
J: TRBJ2-2; length: 17; V: TRBV7-3; CDR3: CASSSRSTGRDTGELFF
J: TRBJ1-2; length: 14; V: TRBV10-1; CDR3: CASSDSDRGYGYTF
J: TRBJ1-1; length: 15; V: TRBV19; CDR3: CASSDRPGQGAEAFF
J: TRBJ1-6; length: 17; V: TRBV5-5; CDR3: CASSPPRGAGGFGPLHF
J: TRBJ2-5; length: 16; V: TRBV9; CDR3: CASSLRTSGGDQTQYF
J: TRBJ1-2; length: 19; V: TRBV11-2; CDR3: CASSVGSWDSRDRGDGYTF
J: TRBJ2-4; length: 15; V: TRBV5-1; CDR3: CASSYGGLAKNIQYF
J: TRBJ2-1; length: 16; V: TRBV6-1; CDR3: CASSEALGLSYNEQFF
J: TRBJ2-1; length: 16; V: TRBV19; CDR3: CASSRTSGYSYNEQFF
J: TRBJ2-5; length: 14; V: TRBV7-6; CDR3: CASSLAQGLETQYF
J: TRBJ1-1; length: 13; V: TRBV11-2; CDR3: CASRPSGNTEAFF
J: TRBJ1-1; length: 15; V: TRBV10-1; CDR3: CASSQLQGGNTEAFF
J: TRBJ1-6; length: 14; V: TRBV25-1; CDR3: CASSLDARNSPLHF
J: TRBJ2-1; length: 15; V: TRBV19; CDR3: CASIKGGTAVGEQFF
J: TRBJ2-6; length: 15; V: TRBV29-1; CDR3: CSVGGGASGANVLTF